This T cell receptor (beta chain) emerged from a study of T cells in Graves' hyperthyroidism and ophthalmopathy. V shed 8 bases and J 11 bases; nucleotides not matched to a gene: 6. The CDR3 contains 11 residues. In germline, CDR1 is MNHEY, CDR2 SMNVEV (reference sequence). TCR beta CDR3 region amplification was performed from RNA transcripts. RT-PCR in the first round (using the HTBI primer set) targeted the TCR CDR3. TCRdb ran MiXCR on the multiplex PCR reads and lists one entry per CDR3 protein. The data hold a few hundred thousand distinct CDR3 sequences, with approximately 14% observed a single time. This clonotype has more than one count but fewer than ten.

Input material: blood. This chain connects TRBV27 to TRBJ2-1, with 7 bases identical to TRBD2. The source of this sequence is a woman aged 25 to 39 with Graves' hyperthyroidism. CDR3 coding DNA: TGTGCCAGCGAGACTAGCAGTAAGCAGTTCTTC. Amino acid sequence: CASETSSKQFF.